These 15 T cell receptor beta chains were all obtained from the same sample, sequenced in a study of blood T cell repertoires in COVID-19. Clones were read by immunoSEQ multiplex PCR, and TCRdb kept only the in-frame ones, dropping some. This table has about 320,000 clones, roughly 91% appearing once. Sequencing was carried out using peripheral blood. These receptors were obtained from a young woman with COVID-19, enrolled during active disease.

The rearrangement joins TRBV10-3 to TRBJ1-2; 8 bases align to TRBD1. After removal of 2 bases from V and 4 bases from J, the junction contained 9 bases not matched to a gene. The CDR3 is 16 amino acids. CDR1 and CDR2 (germline): ENHRY, SYGVKD. CDR3 DNA: TGTGCCATCAGTGAGGGAGGGACAGGCGGCGGCTATGGCTACACCTTC. This codes for CAISEGGTGGGYGYTF.

The chain uses TRBV3-1 (or the pseudogene TRBV3-2) and TRBJ1-2, with a weak D call TRBD1 (5 bases). CDR1 is LGHDT, CDR2 YNNKEL, per germline (reference sequence). This CDR3 is 16 amino acids long. The germline V and J ends were trimmed by 1 base and 3 bases, with 15 bases remaining between them. The CDR3 here is CASSQGWGLGDYGYTF. In DNA, the CDR3 is TGTGCCAGCAGCCAAGGGTGGGGCCTTGGGGACTATGGCTACACCTTC.

The chain joins TRBV5-6 to TRBJ2-7; 8 bases agree with TRBD1. Per germline, CDR1 SGHDT and CDR2 YYEEEE. The CDR3 contains 14 residues. The trim removed 0 bases at V and 6 bases at J, leaving 5 bases unmatched. CDR3 DNA sequence: TGTGCCAGCAGCTTGGGAAACAGGGGGATCGAGCAGTACTTC. Translation gives CASSLGNRGIEQYF.

The chain employs TRBV29-1 and TRBJ1-6, with unresolved D. The germline V gene has CDR1 SQVTM and CDR2 ANQGSEA. This CDR3 spans 13 amino acids. V lost 4 bases and J lost 0, with 4 bases in between. CDR3 DNA: TGCAGCGTTGGGAGCTCCTATAATTCACCCCTCCACTTT. This codes for CSVGSSYNSPLHF.

This clone appeared once. This chain uses TRBV14 with TRBJ1-1; D gene uncertain. The V end lost 2 bases, the J end lost 5 bases, and 12 bases lay between the germline ends. From germline, CDR1 is SGHDN and CDR2 FVKESK. The length of the CDR3 is 14 residues. CDR3 sequence (DNA): TGTGCCAGCAGCCAATTACGCGCGGGGACTGAAGCTTTCTTT. Translation: CASSQLRAGTEAFF.

This chain connects TRBV19 to TRBJ2-5; possibly TRBD2 for D (6 bases). The germline V gene encodes CDR1 LNHDA and CDR2 SQIVND (reference sequence). CDR3 length equals 15 residues. The ends were cut back, 8 bases at V and 5 bases at J, with 21 bases in the middle. The CDR3 reads CASGTSSSGRETQYF. As DNA, the CDR3 is TGTGCCAGTGGGACCTCGTCGAGCGGGCGGGAGACCCAGTACTTC. Full variable domain (outside the CDR3, taken from reference TRBV19 and TRBJ2-5): DGGITQSPKYLFRKEGQNVTLSCEQNLNHDAMYWYRQDPGQGLRLIYYSQIVNDFQKGDIAEGYSVSREKKESFPLTVTSAQKNPTAFYLCASGTSSSGRETQYFGPGTRLLVL.

This chain joins TRBV5-1 and TRBJ1-5; no clear D gene. Germline assignment: CDR1 SGHRS and CDR2 YFSETQ. The CDR3 spans 13 residues. Deletions cut 0 bases from V and 4 bases from J, with 5 bases between. The CDR3 is CASSLGANQPQHF. The CDR3 nucleotides read TGCGCCAGCAGCTTGGGCGCGAATCAGCCCCAGCATTTT.

The chain has TRBV3-1 (or the pseudogene TRBV3-2) and TRBJ1-1, with D perhaps TRBD1 (6 bases). Trimming cost V 2 bases and J 4 bases, with 11 bases left between them. Germline CDR1 reads LGHDT; CDR2 reads YNNKEL (reference sequence). The CDR3 has 14 amino acids. The CDR3 region has the DNA TGTGCCAGCAGCCAATACACAGGGAGCACTGAAGCTTTCTTT. It is translated as CASSQYTGSTEAFF.

This chain uses TRBV5-1 with TRBJ2-5; TRBD2 is a possible D gene (5 bases). Germline CDR1 SGHRS, CDR2 YFSETQ. CDR3 length: 14 amino acids. V lost 4 bases and J 5 bases, leaving 15 bases between the germline ends. CDR3 protein: CASSLAPGLETQYF. CDR3 coding DNA: TGCGCCAGCAGCCTAGCCCCGGGGTTGGAGACCCAGTACTTC.

The chain couples TRBV28 to TRBJ2-3, with 7 bases lining up with TRBD2. Germline assignment: CDR1 MDHEN and CDR2 SYDVKM. This CDR3 is 15 amino acids long. V shed 6 bases and J 2 bases; nucleotides not matched to a gene: 8. The CDR3 DNA follows: TGTGCCAGCAGAACAGCGGGGCCCCCCACAGATACGCAGTATTTT. This codes for CASRTAGPPTDTQYF.

The table lists this clone with a count of one. The chain recombines TRBV5-1 with TRBJ1-2, with 9 bases fitting TRBD1. The V and J ends lost 5 bases and 6 bases, in that order; junction bases with no gene match: 2. There are 12 residues in the CDR3. The germline gives CDR1 SGHRS, CDR2 YFSETQ. The DNA of the CDR3 is TGCGCCAGCAGGGGACAGGGAGATGGCTACACCTTC. Protein: CASRGQGDGYTF.

This chain uses TRBV23-1 with TRBJ2-3; 8 bases align to TRBD2. TRBV23-1 is flagged as an ORF with uncertain function. With V trimmed by 4 bases and J by 4 bases, 13 bases remained unmatched. The CDR3 length is 17 residues. The CDR3 region is CASSPVGLEGWSDTQYF. CDR3 sequence (DNA): TGCGCCAGCAGTCCCGTGGGACTAGAAGGATGGTCAGATACGCAGTATTTT.

J is TRBJ2-2 and V is TRBV6-5, with 8 bases that match TRBD1. J gave up 6 bases and V 4 bases, and 1 base lay outside the gene matches. From germline, CDR1 is MNHEY and CDR2 SVGAGI. The length of the CDR3 is 13 residues. The CDR3 DNA reads TGTGCCAGCAGTTGGACAGGGTCCGGGGAGCTGTTTTTT. Translation: CASSWTGSGELFF.

The chain recombines TRBV5-6 with TRBJ2-5; perhaps TRBD1 as D (5 bases). The CDR3 consists of 14 residues. Germline-derived CDR1 and CDR2 are SGHDT and YYEEEE. V was clipped by 0 bases and J by 2 bases, with 8 bases between them. DNA of the CDR3: TGTGCCAGCAGCTTGGGACAGACGCAAGAGACCCAGTACTTC. Translation gives CASSLGQTQETQYF.

The gene calls are TRBV11-2 and TRBJ2-7, with 7 bases lining up with TRBD2. Germline V gives CDR1 SGHAT, CDR2 FQNNGV. The CDR3 has 12 residues. After removal of 0 bases from V and 13 bases from J, the junction contained 6 bases not matched to a gene. CDR3 residues: CASSLESGEGYF. Here the CDR3 DNA reads TGTGCCAGCAGCTTAGAATCGGGGGAGGGATACTTC.